This is a list of T cell receptor beta chains from one sample in a study of T cell responses to AZD1222 COVID-19 vaccine. This table comes from immunoSEQ multiplex PCR, and its TCRdb copy is limited to in-frame clones, with some not included. The sample records 130,000 or so clones, roughly nine tenths being singletons. The sample was peripheral blood, taken on day 0 of AZD1222 vaccination. These receptors came from an adult in good health. CDR3s include the opening cysteine and the closing phenylalanine or tryptophan. A D gene is named only where the DNA matches it firmly. Some rows mark clone size as missing; the rest say once, few, many or name a class of expanded clone.

J gene: TRBJ1-6; V gene: TRBV4-1; D gene: TRBD1; clone size: .; CDR3 DNA: TGCGCCAGCAGCCCCTGGACAGGGATGGATTCACCCCTCCACTTT; CDR3 protein: CASSPWTGMDSPLHF
J gene: TRBJ2-6; V gene: TRBV7-6; D gene: .; clone size: once; CDR3 DNA: TGTGCCAGCAGTTTCCACCAAGCAAGCTCTGGGGCCAACGTCCTGACTTTC; CDR3 protein: CASSFHQASSGANVLTF
J gene: TRBJ1-6; V gene: TRBV6-5; D gene: .; clone size: .; CDR3 DNA: TGTGCCAGCAGTTACTCGAGGCAGGGTGGAAATTCACCCCTCCACTTT; CDR3 protein: CASSYSRQGGNSPLHF
J gene: TRBJ2-2; V gene: TRBV5-1; D gene: .; clone size: .; CDR3 DNA: TGCGCCAGCAGCTTGGAATACACCGGGGAGCTGTTTTTT; CDR3 protein: CASSLEYTGELFF
J gene: TRBJ1-5; V gene: TRBV19; D gene: .; clone size: .; CDR3 DNA: TGTGCCAGTAGTATTTCCGGTCTCAATCAGCCCCAGCATTTT; CDR3 protein: CASSISGLNQPQHF
J gene: TRBJ2-5; V gene: TRBV20-1; D gene: .; clone size: .; CDR3 DNA: TGCAGTGCCCTAGCTCAGGCCCAGTACTTC; CDR3 protein: CSALAQAQYF
J gene: TRBJ2-7; V gene: TRBV5-5; D gene: TRBD1; clone size: .; CDR3 DNA: TGTGCCAGCAGCTCCACTCGGACAGGGGGGTCCTACGAGCAGTACTTC; CDR3 protein: CASSSTRTGGSYEQYF
J gene: TRBJ2-5; V gene: TRBV4-1; D gene: .; clone size: once; CDR3 DNA: TGCGCCAGCAGCCCACGACAGGAGACCCCAAGGACCCAGTACTTC; CDR3 protein: CASSPRQETPRTQYF
J gene: TRBJ2-2; V gene: TRBV19; D gene: .; clone size: .; CDR3 DNA: TGTGCCAGTAGTGGGCAGGAGCCGAACACCGGGGAGCTGTTTTTT; CDR3 protein: CASSGQEPNTGELFF
J gene: TRBJ2-1; V gene: TRBV19; D gene: TRBD2; clone size: .; CDR3 DNA: TGTGCCAGTAGTCTCGGGACTAGCGGGAGTAATGAGCAGTTCTTC; CDR3 protein: CASSLGTSGSNEQFF
J gene: TRBJ2-1; V gene: TRBV6-6; D gene: .; clone size: .; CDR3 DNA: TGTGCCAGCAGTCTTAGCGTTTCCTACAATGAGCAGTTCTTC; CDR3 protein: CASSLSVSYNEQFF
J gene: TRBJ2-3; V gene: TRBV30; D gene: TRBD2; clone size: few; CDR3 DNA: TGTGCCCCTAGGACTAGCGGGGGCCCTAGCACAGATACGCAGTATTTT; CDR3 protein: CAPRTSGGPSTDTQYF
J gene: TRBJ2-7; V gene: TRBV13; D gene: .; clone size: .; CDR3 DNA: TGTGCCAGCAGCCCAGGGAACGGAGCATACGAGCAGTACTTC; CDR3 protein: CASSPGNGAYEQYF
J gene: TRBJ1-3; V gene: TRBV6-6; D gene: .; clone size: .; CDR3 DNA: TGTGCCACGGGACTGAGCTCTGGAAACACCATATATTTT; CDR3 protein: CATGLSSGNTIYF
J gene: TRBJ1-6; V gene: TRBV11-2; D gene: .; clone size: .; CDR3 DNA: TGTGCCAGCAGCTCCGTTAGAGGGACTAATTCACCCCTCCACTTT; CDR3 protein: CASSSVRGTNSPLHF
J gene: TRBJ1-1; V gene: TRBV10-3; D gene: TRBD1; clone size: .; CDR3 DNA: TGTGCCATCAGTGAGACAGGGGGACGGACTGAAGCTTTCTTT; CDR3 protein: CAISETGGRTEAFF
J gene: TRBJ2-7; V gene: TRBV6-4; D gene: TRBD1; clone size: once; CDR3 DNA: TGTGCCAGCAGTGAAGGACAGGGAAGGTACGAGCAGTACTTC; CDR3 protein: CASSEGQGRYEQYF
J gene: TRBJ2-5; V gene: TRBV19; D gene: .; clone size: .; CDR3 DNA: TGTGCCAGTAGTATTAGGGCTTTCCAAGAGACCCAGTACTTC; CDR3 protein: CASSIRAFQETQYF
J gene: TRBJ2-5; V gene: TRBV19; D gene: TRBD2; clone size: once; CDR3 DNA: TGTGCCAGTAGCCAGCGGGGGGATGGGGAGACCCAGTACTTC; CDR3 protein: CASSQRGDGETQYF
J gene: TRBJ2-7; V gene: TRBV15; D gene: .; clone size: .; CDR3 DNA: TGTGCCACCAGCAGCACCTACGAGCAGTACTTC; CDR3 protein: CATSSTYEQYF
J gene: TRBJ1-1; V gene: TRBV28; D gene: .; clone size: .; CDR3 DNA: TGTGCCAGCCCTCCGAGCAGGGCGGGGACTGAAGCTTTCTTT; CDR3 protein: CASPPSRAGTEAFF
J gene: TRBJ1-2; V gene: TRBV14; D gene: .; clone size: few; CDR3 DNA: TGTGCCAGCAGCCTCACGACAGCCCGCTATGGCTACACCTTC; CDR3 protein: CASSLTTARYGYTF
J gene: TRBJ2-7; V gene: TRBV18; D gene: .; clone size: few; CDR3 DNA: TGTGCCAGCTCACCCCCAGGGGACTACGAGCAGTACTTC; CDR3 protein: CASSPPGDYEQYF
J gene: TRBJ1-4; V gene: TRBV7-9; D gene: TRBD1; clone size: once; CDR3 DNA: TGTGCCAGCAGCTTCAGGGGGCTTGGTGAAAAACTGTTTTTT; CDR3 protein: CASSFRGLGEKLFF